The sequence of this T cell receptor beta chain was determined in a study of cytomegalovirus exposure and HLA in healthy donors (dated by TCRdb to the late 2010s). In the study overall: According to a later analysis, one platform produced both the 120 validation repertoires and the roughly 640 repertoires of the first cohort. The study aimed to test whether cataloging public T cell receptors could reveal signatures of past pathogen exposure. In addition to the first cohort of 650 to 800 subjects, a separate validation cohort of 130 or so different subjects was used. The study combined high-throughput TCR immunosequencing, statistical association of individual TCRs with disease status, and machine learning to predict cytomegalovirus infection status. Results the study describes overall, beyond this receptor: A later analysis found that TCRs clustered in the first cohort also tended to co-occur in the approximately 120 validation repertoires, with 94% of cluster scores above 0. While some public TCRs were present in many individuals, most TCR sequences turned up only very rarely across donors. In both the original and validation cohorts, the classifier was reported to diagnose cytomegalovirus status with high specificity and sensitivity. A later analysis lacked HLA typing for the validation cohort, so it scored co-occurrence in that cohort across all 120 repertoires. A few of the identified cytomegalovirus-associated TCR beta chains were confirmed in vitro to be specific for cytomegalovirus antigens. The authors suggested that the approach could potentially be extended to other disease states and immunological phenotypes. A total of roughly 160 TCR beta chains were listed by the study as associated with cytomegalovirus.

The donors belonged to the validation cohort of approximately 130 subjects, which was separate from the roughly 700-subject first cohort. This clone turned up a few times. The target of this receptor is not known. It has no much larger one-base neighbor in the sample; base qualities were not kept. In the germline V gene, CDR1 corresponds to SGHRS and CDR2 to YFSETQ. The cysteine opens and the phenylalanine closes a CDR3 of 13 amino acids. Only the CDR3 DNA is retained, 39 bases long and in frame from the first base. The junction carries 10 bases between V and J, which are trimmed by 4 bases and 2 bases respectively. The library was produced with the immunoSEQ multiplex PCR assay. Per the original workflow: A statistical classification framework was developed to diagnose cytomegalovirus status using the catalog of TCR beta chain sequences. The immuneACCESS repertoire file appears here via TCRdb, limited to in-frame rearrangements. These files lack a portion of the clones; in checked studies, under half of the deficit traces to unresolved V genes, and the cause of the others is not known. The V and J calls and clone size come from that table; D and trimming were worked out from the DNA. The sample has about 200,000 clones on record, over 65% of them singletons. The ten largest clones add up to 4.5% to 7% of the sample.

This receptor was obtained from a woman under 30 in good health and CMV-seronegative. The sequencing input was PBMCs. The sequence is built from TRBV5-1 and TRBJ2-7; the best D guess is TRBD2, with 6 bases matching. CDR3 loop: CASSAGSTYEQYF. The sequenced DNA is TGCGCCAGCAGCGCCGGGAGTACCTACGAGCAGTACTTC.